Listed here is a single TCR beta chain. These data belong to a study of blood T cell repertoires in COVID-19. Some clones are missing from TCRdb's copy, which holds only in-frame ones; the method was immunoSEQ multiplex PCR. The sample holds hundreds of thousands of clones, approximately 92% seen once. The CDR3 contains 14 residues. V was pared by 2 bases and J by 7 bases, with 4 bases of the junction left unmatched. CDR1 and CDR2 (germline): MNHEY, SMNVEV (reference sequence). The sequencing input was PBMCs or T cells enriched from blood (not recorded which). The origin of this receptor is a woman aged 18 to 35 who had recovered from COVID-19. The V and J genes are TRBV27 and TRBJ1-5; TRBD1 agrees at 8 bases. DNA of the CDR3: TGTGCCAGCAGTTTAAGGACAGGGTACCAGCCCCAGCATTTT. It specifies CASSLRTGYQPQHF.